The T cell receptor (beta chain) described here comes from a study of blood T cell repertoires in COVID-19. Study background: Sources were T cells, B-cell-depleted T cells, or PBMCs; the material itself was cDNA or gDNA.

In the study's own analysis: How many nucleated cells were present was estimated from reference gene primer amplification. TCRdb's copy holds only in-frame clones and misses some; the assay was immunoSEQ multiplex PCR. The V and J calls and clone size come from that table; D and trimming were worked out from the DNA. The sample carries over 250,000 clones, 85% to 90% recorded once. CDR1 and CDR2 (germline): ENHRY, SYGVKD. The CDR3 sequence is 14 residues long. V shed 10 bases and J 0 bases; nucleotides not matched to a gene: 8. The rearrangement links TRBV10-3 to TRBJ1-1, with TRBD1 identical over 7 bases. The receptor comes from a woman in her thirties or forties who had recovered from COVID-19. Source material: peripheral blood. The CDR3 nucleotides are TGTGCCAGCGCCCCGGGACAGATGAACACTGAAGCTTTCTTT. Residues: CASAPGQMNTEAFF.